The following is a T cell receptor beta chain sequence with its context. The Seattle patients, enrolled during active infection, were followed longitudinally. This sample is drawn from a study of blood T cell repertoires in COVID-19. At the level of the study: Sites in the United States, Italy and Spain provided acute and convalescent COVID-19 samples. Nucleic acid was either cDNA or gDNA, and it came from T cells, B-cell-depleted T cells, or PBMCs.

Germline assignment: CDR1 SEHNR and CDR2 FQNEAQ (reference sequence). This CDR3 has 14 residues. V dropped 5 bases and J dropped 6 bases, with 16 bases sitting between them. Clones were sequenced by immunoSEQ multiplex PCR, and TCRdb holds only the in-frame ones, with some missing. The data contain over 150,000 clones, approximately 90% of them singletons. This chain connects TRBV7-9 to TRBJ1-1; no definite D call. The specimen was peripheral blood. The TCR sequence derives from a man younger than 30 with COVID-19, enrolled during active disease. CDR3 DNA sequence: TGTGCCAGCAGCAGACGGACTCTCTCGGCTGAAGCTTTCTTT. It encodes CASSRRTLSAEAFF.